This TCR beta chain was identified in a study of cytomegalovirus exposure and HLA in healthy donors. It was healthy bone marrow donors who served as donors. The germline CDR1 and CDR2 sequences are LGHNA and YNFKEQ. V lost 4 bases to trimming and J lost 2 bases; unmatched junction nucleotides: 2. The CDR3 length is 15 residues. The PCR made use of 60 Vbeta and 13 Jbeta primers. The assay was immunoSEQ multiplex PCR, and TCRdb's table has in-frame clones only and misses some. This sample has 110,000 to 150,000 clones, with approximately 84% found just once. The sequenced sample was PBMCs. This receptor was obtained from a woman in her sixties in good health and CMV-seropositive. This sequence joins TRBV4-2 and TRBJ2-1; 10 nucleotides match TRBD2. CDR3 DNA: TGTGCCAGCAGCCGGACTAGCGGAGCCTACAATGAGCAGTTCTTC. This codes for CASSRTSGAYNEQFF.